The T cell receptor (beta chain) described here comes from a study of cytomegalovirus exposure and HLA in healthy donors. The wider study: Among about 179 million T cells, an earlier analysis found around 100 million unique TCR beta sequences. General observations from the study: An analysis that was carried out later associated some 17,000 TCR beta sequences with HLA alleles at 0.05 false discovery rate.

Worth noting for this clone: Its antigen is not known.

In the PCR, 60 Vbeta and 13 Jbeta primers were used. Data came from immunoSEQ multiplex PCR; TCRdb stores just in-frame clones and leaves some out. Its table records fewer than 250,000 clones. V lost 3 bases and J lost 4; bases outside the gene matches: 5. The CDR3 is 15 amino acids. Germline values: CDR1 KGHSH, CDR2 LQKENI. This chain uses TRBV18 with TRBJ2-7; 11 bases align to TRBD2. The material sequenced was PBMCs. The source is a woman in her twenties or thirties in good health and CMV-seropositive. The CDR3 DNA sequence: TGTGCCAGCTCACCGACTAGCGGGACTCTTTACGAGCAGTACTTC. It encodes CASSPTSGTLYEQYF.